The clone carrying this T cell receptor beta chain was seen once. This specimen comes from a study of blood T cell repertoires in COVID-19. Whole-study context: Acute-phase and convalescent COVID-19 samples originated in the United States, Italy and Spain.

As processed by the authors: Nucleated cell number was recorded as an estimate derived from reference gene primer amplification. Some clones are missing from TCRdb's copy, which holds only in-frame ones; the method was immunoSEQ multiplex PCR. The D gene and trimming were derived from the DNA, and the V and J assignments and clone size from that table. The table includes 110,000 to 150,000 clones, 70% to 90% detected once. With 5 bases removed from V and 6 bases from J, the gap between germline ends came to 16 bases. The CDR3 sequence is 14 residues long. Germline-derived CDR1 and CDR2 are SGHVS and FNYEAQ.

This chain links TRBV7-6 with TRBJ1-2; weak D call: TRBD1 (6 bases). This clonotype originated in a man in his fifties or sixties with acute or convalescent COVID-19. The specimen was peripheral blood. CDR3 in DNA: TGTGCCAGCAGCCCAGGACAGTTTTATCATGGCTACACCTTC. Residues: CASSPGQFYHGYTF. The full variable domain, completed using reference TRBV7-6 and TRBJ1-2, is GAGVSQSPRYKVTKRGQDVALRCDPISGHVSLYWYRQALGQGPEFLTYFNYEAQQDKSGLPNDRFSAERPEGSISTLTIQRTEQRDSAMYRCASSPGQFYHGYTFGSGTRLTVV.